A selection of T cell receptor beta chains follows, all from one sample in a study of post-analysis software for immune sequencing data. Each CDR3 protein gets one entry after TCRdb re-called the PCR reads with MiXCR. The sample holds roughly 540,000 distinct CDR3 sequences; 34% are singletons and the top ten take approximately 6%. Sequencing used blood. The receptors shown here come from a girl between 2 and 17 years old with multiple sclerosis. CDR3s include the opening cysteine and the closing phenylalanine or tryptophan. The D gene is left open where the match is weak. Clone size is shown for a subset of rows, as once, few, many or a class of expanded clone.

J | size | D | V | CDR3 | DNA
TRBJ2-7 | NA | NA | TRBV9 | CASSTHDSNYEQYF | TGTGCCAGCAGCACTCATGACAGTAATTACGAGCAGTACTTC
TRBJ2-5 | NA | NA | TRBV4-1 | CASSQEGRKETQYF | TGCGCCAGCAGCCAAGAAGGGCGGAAAGAGACCCAGTACTTC
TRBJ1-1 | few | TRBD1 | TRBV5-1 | CASSSVPTGFTEAFF | TGCGCCAGCAGCTCCGTCCCGACAGGGTTCACTGAAGCTTTCTTT
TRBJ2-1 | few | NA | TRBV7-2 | CASSLMLSGDEQFF | TGTGCCAGCAGCTTAATGCTTAGTGGGGATGAGCAGTTCTTC
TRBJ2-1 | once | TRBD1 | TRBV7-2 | CASSQTGGKYNEQFF | TGTGCCAGCAGCCAGACAGGGGGGAAATACAATGAGCAGTTCTTC
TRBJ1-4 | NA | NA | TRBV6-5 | CASSPVSGGEKLFF | TGTGCCAGCAGCCCGGTATCCGGGGGCGAAAAACTGTTTTTT
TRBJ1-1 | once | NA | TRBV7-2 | CASSAAVNTEAFF | TGTGCCAGCAGCGCGGCCGTTAACACTGAAGCTTTCTTT
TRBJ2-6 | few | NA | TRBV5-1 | CASEGVTTSGANVLTF | TGCGCCAGTGAAGGGGTGACGACGTCTGGGGCCAACGTCCTGACTTTC
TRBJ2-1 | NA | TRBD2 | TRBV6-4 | CASSEVGGGYNEQFF | TGTGCCAGCAGTGAAGTAGGCGGGGGGTACAATGAGCAGTTCTTC
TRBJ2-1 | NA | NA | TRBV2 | CASSEMLQDQFF | TGTGCCAGCAGTGAAATGCTCCAAGACCAGTTCTTC
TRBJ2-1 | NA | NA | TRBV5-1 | CASSLSTGSSYNEQFF | TGCGCCAGCAGCTTGTCGACTGGGAGCTCCTACAATGAGCAGTTCTTC
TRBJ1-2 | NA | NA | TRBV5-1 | CASSLEVSYGYTF | TGCGCCAGCAGCTTGGAGGTATCCTATGGCTACACCTTC
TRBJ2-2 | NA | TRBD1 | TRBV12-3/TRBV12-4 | CASGGTGWYTGELFF | TGTGCCAGCGGGGGGACAGGGTGGTACACCGGGGAGCTGTTTTTT
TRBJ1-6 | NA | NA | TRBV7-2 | CASSFERVTLHF | TGTGCCAGCAGCTTTGAACGGGTGACCCTCCACTTT